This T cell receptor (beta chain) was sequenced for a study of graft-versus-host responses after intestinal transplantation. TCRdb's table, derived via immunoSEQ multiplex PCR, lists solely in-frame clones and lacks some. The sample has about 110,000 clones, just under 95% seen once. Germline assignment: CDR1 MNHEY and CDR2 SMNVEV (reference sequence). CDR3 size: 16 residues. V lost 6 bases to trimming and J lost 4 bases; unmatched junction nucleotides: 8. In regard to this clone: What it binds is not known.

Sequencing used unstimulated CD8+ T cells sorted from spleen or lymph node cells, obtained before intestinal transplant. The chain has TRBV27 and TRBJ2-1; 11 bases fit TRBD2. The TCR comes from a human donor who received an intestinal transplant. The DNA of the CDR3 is TGTGCCAGCAGACCGGCCGGACTAGCGGGTTACAATGAGCAGTTCTTC. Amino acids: CASRPAGLAGYNEQFF.